Sequencing of this TCR beta chain was carried out in a study of shared clonotypes between healthy human individuals. Method: immunoSEQ multiplex PCR; TCRdb's copy keeps in-frame clones and lacks some. The sample lists around 580,000 clones, 95% to 98% seen once, with 0.3% in the top ten. V lost 6 bases and J 0 bases, leaving 16 bases between the germline ends. This CDR3 is 16 amino acids long. CDR1 and CDR2 (germline): SGHTA, FQGNSA. CD45RO-negative cells were positively selected for CCR7, leaving out terminally differentiated effector memory CD45RA+ cells. This TCR came from a man under 40 in good health. The genes are TRBV7-2 and TRBJ2-3; D uncertain. The sequenced sample consisted of naive CD8+ T cells sorted from blood. The CDR3 region is CASSLRGPYSTDTQYF. CDR3 DNA sequence: TGTGCCAGCAGTCTTAGAGGTCCTTATAGCACAGATACGCAGTATTTT.